The rows below give T cell receptor beta chains drawn from one sample of a study of Graves' ophthalmopathy and Graves' hyperthyroidism. MiXCR, run by TCRdb on the multiplex PCR reads, gives a single entry per CDR3 protein. The table has some 390,000 distinct CDR3 sequences, approximately 20% seen once. Sample: peripheral blood. These receptors originate from a young woman with Graves' ophthalmopathy. Both conserved end residues are part of each CDR3. The order of the fields is V gene, clone size, D gene, J gene, CDR3 protein, CDR3 DNA. A D gene is named only where the DNA matches it firmly. Clone size is stated in some rows and not others, as once, few, many or a class when expanded.

TRBV6-2/TRBV6-3,many,TRBD2,TRBJ2-2,CASSSHPGLAENTGELFF,TGTGCCAGCAGTTCCCACCCCGGTCTAGCGGAGAACACCGGGGAGCTGTTTTTT
TRBV6-1,many,-,TRBJ2-7,CASSEGNSPYYEQYF,TGTGCCAGCAGTGAAGGTAACAGCCCTTACTACGAGCAGTACTTC
TRBV28,many,-,TRBJ1-5,CASSLWQLNQPQHF,TGTGCCAGCAGTTTATGGCAGCTCAATCAGCCCCAGCATTTT
TRBV29-1,many,-,TRBJ2-5,CSLQGVTGEGETQYF,TGCAGTCTCCAGGGAGTAACGGGAGAGGGAGAGACCCAGTACTTC
TRBV9,many,-,TRBJ1-1,CASSVATGNTEAFF,TGTGCCAGCAGCGTAGCTACGGGAAACACTGAAGCTTTCTTT
TRBV29-1,many,TRBD1,TRBJ1-1,CSVGRGGRGWSLNTEAFF,TGCAGCGTTGGTCGAGGGGGCAGAGGGTGGTCTCTGAACACTGAAGCTTTCTTT
TRBV29-1,few,-,TRBJ2-2,CSVESSRGRTGELFF,TGCAGCGTTGAGTCTAGCCGGGGGAGAACCGGGGAGCTGTTTTTT
TRBV20-1,many,TRBD1,TRBJ2-2,CSAGQQGARTGELFF,TGCAGTGCTGGTCAACAGGGGGCTAGGACCGGGGAGCTGTTTTTT
TRBV10-3,once,-,TRBJ1-2,CAISESGSLGTNGYTF,TGTGCCATCAGTGAGTCGGGTTCCTTGGGAACTAATGGCTACACCTTC
TRBV6-1,many,-,TRBJ1-1,CASSDWGRDTEAFF,TGTGCCAGCAGTGACTGGGGTAGGGACACTGAAGCTTTCTTT
TRBV7-2,-,-,TRBJ1-1,CASSQTRQRREAFF,TGTGCCAGCAGCCAAACCCGACAGCGCCGTGAAGCTTTCTTT
TRBV20-1,many,TRBD2,TRBJ2-7,CSARDWGGRPPYEQYF,TGCAGTGCTAGGGATTGGGGCGGGAGGCCCCCCTACGAGCAGTACTTC
TRBV7-3,many,-,TRBJ2-7,CASSTGLPDEQYF,TGTGCCAGCAGCACCGGACTCCCGGACGAGCAGTACTTC
TRBV11-2,many,TRBD1,TRBJ2-5,CASSRLQGKETQYF,TGTGCCAGCAGCCGACTACAGGGGAAAGAGACCCAGTACTTC
TRBV10-3,many,-,TRBJ1-1,CAISDRIWESPDTEAFF,TGTGCCATCAGCGATCGGATATGGGAGAGTCCCGACACTGAAGCTTTCTTT
TRBV28,many,TRBD2,TRBJ2-7,CATRQLAESSYEQYF,TGTGCCACCCGTCAACTAGCGGAGAGCTCCTACGAGCAGTACTTC
TRBV12-3/TRBV12-4,many,-,TRBJ1-5,CASSRPEKGRPQHF,TGTGCCAGCAGCCGACCCGAAAAGGGACGGCCCCAGCATTTT
TRBV6-1,many,-,TRBJ2-5,CASSEAERETQYF,TGTGCCAGCAGTGAAGCTGAGAGGGAGACCCAGTACTTC
TRBV7-9,many,-,TRBJ2-2,CASSPSSTSNTGELFF,TGTGCCAGCAGCCCCTCCTCAACATCGAACACCGGGGAGCTGTTTTTT
TRBV12-3/TRBV12-4,-,-,TRBJ2-7,CASSPNGVYEQYF,TGTGCCAGCAGTCCTAATGGGGTCTACGAGCAGTACTTC
TRBV28,many,-,TRBJ2-7,CASSLADGGYEQYF,TGTGCCAGCAGTTTAGCGGACGGAGGCTACGAGCAGTACTTC
TRBV6-1,many,-,TRBJ1-2,CASSEVSGPTNYGYTF,TGTGCCAGCAGTGAAGTGAGTGGTCCCACTAACTATGGCTACACCTTC
TRBV28,many,TRBD1,TRBJ1-1,CASRGTGRPEAFF,TGTGCCAGCAGGGGGACAGGGAGGCCTGAAGCTTTCTTT
TRBV6-1,many,-,TRBJ2-5,CASRSGAQETQYF,TGTGCCAGCAGGTCCGGGGCCCAAGAGACCCAGTACTTC
TRBV6-2/TRBV6-3,once,-,TRBJ1-2,CASSWASGYTF,TGTGCCAGCAGCTGGGCGTCTGGCTACACCTTC
TRBV3-1,-,TRBD2,TRBJ2-1,CASSQDPSGRYNEQFF,TGTGCCAGCAGCCAAGACCCTAGCGGGCGGTACAATGAGCAGTTCTTC